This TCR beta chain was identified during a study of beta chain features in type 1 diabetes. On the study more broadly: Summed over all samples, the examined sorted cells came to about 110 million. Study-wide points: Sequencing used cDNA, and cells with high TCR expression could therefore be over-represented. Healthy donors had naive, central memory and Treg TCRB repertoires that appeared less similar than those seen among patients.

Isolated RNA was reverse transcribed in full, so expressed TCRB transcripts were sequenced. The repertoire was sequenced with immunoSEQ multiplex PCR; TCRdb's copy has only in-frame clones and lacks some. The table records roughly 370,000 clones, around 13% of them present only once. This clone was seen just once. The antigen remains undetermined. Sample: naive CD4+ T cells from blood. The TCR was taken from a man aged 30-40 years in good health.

DNA of the CDR3: TGCGCCAGCAGCCCAGGGGGACCTCTCCTCGGCTACACCTTC. It yields the protein CASSPGGPLLGYTF. The J gene is TRBJ1-2, the V gene TRBV4-1; 7 bases fit TRBD1. The germline gives CDR1 MGHRA, CDR2 YSYEKL. The ends lost 4 bases at V and 8 bases at J; junction bases unmatched: 10. The CDR3 spans 14 residues.